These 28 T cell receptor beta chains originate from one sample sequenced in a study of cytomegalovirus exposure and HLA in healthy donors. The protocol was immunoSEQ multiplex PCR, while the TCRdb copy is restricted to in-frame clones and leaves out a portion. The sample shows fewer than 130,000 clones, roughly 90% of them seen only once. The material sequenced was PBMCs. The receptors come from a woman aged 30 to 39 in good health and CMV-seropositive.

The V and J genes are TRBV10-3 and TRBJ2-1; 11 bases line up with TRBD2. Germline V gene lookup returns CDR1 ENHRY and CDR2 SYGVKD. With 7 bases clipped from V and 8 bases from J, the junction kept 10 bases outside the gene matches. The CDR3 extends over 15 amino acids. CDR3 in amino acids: CAINSGTSGKDEQFF. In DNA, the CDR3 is TGTGCCATCAACTCCGGGACTAGCGGTAAGGATGAGCAGTTCTTC.

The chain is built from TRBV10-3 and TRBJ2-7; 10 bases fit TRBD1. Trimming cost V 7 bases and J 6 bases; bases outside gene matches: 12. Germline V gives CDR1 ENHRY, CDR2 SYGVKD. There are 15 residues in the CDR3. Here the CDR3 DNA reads TGTGCCATCAAAAACCCGGGACAGGGGACGGGCGAGCAGTACTTC. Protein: CAIKNPGQGTGEQYF.

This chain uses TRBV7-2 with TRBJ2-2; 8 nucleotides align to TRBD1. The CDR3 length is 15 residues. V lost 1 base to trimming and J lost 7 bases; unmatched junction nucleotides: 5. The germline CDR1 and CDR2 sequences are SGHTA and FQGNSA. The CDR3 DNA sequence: TGTGCCAGCAGCTTAGGGTCAGGGGGCGTCGGGGAGCTGTTTTTT. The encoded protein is CASSLGSGGVGELFF.

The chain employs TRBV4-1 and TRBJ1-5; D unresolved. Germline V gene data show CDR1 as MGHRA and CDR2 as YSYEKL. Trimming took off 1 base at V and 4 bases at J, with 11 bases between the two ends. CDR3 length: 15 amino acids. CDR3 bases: TGCGCCAGCAGCCAAGCTCCGTCCCGGAATCAGCCCCAGCATTTT. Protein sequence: CASSQAPSRNQPQHF.

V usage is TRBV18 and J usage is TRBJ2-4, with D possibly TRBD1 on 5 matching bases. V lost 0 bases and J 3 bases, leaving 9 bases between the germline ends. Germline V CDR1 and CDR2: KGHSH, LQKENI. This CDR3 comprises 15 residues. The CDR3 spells CASSPPTVDKNIQYF. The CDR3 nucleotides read TGTGCCAGCTCACCACCGACAGTAGACAAAAACATTCAGTACTTC.

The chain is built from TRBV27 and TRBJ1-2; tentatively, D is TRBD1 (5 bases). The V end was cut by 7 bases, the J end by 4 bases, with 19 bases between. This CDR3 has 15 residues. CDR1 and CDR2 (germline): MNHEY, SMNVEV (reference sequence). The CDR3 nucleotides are TGTGCCAGCACCCTCAGGGAGGGGCGCGGCTATGGCTACACCTTC. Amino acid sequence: CASTLREGRGYGYTF.

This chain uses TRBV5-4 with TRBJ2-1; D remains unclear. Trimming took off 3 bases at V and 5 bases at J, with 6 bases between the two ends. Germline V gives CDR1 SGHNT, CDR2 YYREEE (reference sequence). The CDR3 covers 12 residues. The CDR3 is CASSSTNNEQFF. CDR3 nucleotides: TGTGCCAGCAGCTCCACTAACAATGAGCAGTTCTTC.

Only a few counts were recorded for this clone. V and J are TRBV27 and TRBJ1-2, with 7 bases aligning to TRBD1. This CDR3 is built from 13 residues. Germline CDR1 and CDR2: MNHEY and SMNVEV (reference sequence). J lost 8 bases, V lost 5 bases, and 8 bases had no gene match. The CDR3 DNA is TGTGCCAGCAGTATCTCGACAGGGAGAGGCTACACCTTC. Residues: CASSISTGRGYTF.

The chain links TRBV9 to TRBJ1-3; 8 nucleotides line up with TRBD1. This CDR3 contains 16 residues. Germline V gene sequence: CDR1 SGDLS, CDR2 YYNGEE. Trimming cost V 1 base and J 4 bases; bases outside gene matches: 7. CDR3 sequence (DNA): TGTGCCAGCAGCGTACTGGCAGGGGGCTTGGGAAACACCATATATTTT. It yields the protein CASSVLAGGLGNTIYF.

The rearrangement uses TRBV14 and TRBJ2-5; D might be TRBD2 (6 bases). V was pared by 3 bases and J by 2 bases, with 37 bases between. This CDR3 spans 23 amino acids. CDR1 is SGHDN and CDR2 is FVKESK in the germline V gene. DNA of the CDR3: TGTGCCAGCAGCCATCTAGCAGCCAAGAGATTTCTTTTCGGAGGGAAAGAACAAGAGACCCAGTACTTC. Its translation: CASSHLAAKRFLFGGKEQETQYF.

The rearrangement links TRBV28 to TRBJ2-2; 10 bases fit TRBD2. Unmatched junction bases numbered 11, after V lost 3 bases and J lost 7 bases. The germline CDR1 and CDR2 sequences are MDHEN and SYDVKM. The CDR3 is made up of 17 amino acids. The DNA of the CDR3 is TGTGCCAGCAGTTTCCCTGCTAGCGGGAGCTTTAACGGGGAGCTGTTTTTT. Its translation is CASSFPASGSFNGELFF. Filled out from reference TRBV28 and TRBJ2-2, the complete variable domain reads DVKVTQSSRYLVKRTGEKVFLECVQDMDHENMFWYRQDPGLGLRLIYFSYDVKMKEKGDIPEGYSVSREKKERFSLILESASTNQTSMYLCASSFPASGSFNGELFFGEGSRLTVL.

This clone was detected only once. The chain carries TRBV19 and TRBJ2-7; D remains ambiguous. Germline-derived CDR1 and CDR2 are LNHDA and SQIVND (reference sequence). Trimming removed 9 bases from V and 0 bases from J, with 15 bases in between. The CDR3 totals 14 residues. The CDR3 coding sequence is TGTGCCAGCCTGGAGCCCCAGAGCTCCTACGAGCAGTACTTC. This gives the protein CASLEPQSSYEQYF.

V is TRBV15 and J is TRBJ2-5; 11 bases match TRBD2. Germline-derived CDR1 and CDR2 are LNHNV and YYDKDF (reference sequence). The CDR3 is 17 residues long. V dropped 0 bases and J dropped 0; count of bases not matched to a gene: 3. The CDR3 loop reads CATSRELAGAHQETQYF. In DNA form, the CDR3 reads TGTGCCACCAGCAGAGAACTAGCGGGAGCCCACCAAGAGACCCAGTACTTC.

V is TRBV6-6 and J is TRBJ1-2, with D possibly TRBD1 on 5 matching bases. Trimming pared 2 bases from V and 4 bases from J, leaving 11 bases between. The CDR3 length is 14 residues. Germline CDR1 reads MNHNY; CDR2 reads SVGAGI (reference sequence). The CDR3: CASSYEGQGYGYTF. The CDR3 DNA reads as TGTGCCAGCAGTTACGAAGGTCAGGGCTATGGCTACACCTTC.

The CDR3 loop is CASSDPRDTLAGGDTQYF. The CDR3 DNA sequence: TGTGCCAGCAGTGACCCCCGGGACACCTTAGCGGGAGGCGATACGCAGTATTTT. The gene calls are TRBV6-4 and TRBJ2-3; TRBD2 matches 10 bases. Germline V gives CDR1 MRHNA, CDR2 SNTAGT. The junction had 14 bases not matched to a gene; V was cut back by 2 bases and J by 6 bases. The CDR3 is made up of 18 amino acids.

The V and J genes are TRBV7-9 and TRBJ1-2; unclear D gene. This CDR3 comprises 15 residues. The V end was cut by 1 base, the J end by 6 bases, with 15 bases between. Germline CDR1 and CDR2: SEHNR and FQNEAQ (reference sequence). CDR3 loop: CASSLGRQEADGYTF. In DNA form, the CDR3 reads TGTGCCAGCAGCTTAGGTCGGCAGGAAGCGGATGGCTACACCTTC. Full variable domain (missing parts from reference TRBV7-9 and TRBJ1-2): DTGVSQNPRHKITKRGQNVTFRCDPISEHNRLYWYRQTLGQGPEFLTYFQNEAQLEKSRLLSDRFSAERPKGSFSTLEIQRTEQGDSAMYLCASSLGRQEADGYTFGSGTRLTVV.

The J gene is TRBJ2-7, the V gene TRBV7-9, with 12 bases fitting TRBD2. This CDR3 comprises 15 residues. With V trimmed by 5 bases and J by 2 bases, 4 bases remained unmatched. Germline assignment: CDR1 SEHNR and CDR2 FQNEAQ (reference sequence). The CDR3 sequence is CASSLTSGSTYEQYF. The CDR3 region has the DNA TGTGCCAGCAGCCTGACTAGCGGGAGCACCTACGAGCAGTACTTC.

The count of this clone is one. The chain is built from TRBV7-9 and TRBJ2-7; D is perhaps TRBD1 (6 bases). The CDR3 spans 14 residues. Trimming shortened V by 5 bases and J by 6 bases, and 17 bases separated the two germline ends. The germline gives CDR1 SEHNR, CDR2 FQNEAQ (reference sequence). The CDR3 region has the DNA TGTGCCAGCAGCCTATCAGGGGTTGGTTTCGAGCAGTACTTC. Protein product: CASSLSGVGFEQYF.

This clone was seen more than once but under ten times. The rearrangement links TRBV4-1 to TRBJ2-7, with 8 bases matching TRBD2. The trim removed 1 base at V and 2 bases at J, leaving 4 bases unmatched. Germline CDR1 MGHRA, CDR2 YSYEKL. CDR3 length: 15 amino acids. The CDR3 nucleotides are TGCGCCAGCAGCCAAGTGTTAGCGGGAACCTACGAGCAGTACTTC. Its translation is CASSQVLAGTYEQYF.

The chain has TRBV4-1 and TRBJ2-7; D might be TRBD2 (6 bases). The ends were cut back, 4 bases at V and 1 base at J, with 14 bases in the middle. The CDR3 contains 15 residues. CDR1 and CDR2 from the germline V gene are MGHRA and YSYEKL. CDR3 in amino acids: CASSLRDGLSYEQYF. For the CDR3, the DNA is TGCGCCAGCAGCCTCCGGGACGGACTATCCTACGAGCAGTACTTC.

The CDR3 DNA reads TGTGCCAGTAGTGTCGGGTCTGGAGCTTTCTTT. It yields the protein CASSVGSGAFF. This chain joins TRBV19 and TRBJ1-1; D not certain. Looked up from germline, CDR1 is LNHDA and CDR2 is SQIVND (reference sequence). The length of the CDR3 is 11 residues. The V gene lost 5 bases and the J gene lost 10 bases, with 11 bases spanning the gap. Filled out from reference TRBV19 and TRBJ1-1, the complete variable domain reads DGGITQSPKYLFRKEGQNVTLSCEQNLNHDAMYWYRQDPGQGLRLIYYSQIVNDFQKGDIAEGYSVSREKKESFPLTVTSAQKNPTAFYLCASSVGSGAFFGQGTRLTVV.

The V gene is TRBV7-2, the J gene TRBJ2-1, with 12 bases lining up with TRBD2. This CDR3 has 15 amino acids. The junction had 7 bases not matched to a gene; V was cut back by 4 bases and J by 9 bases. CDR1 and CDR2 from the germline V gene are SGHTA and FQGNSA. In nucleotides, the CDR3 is TGTGCCAGCAGCTACCGGACTAGCGGGAATTCTGAGCAGTTCTTC. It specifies CASSYRTSGNSEQFF.

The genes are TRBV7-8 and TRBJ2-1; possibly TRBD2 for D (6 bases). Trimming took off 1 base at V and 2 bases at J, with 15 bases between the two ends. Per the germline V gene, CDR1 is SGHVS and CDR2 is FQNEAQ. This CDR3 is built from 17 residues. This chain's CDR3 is CASSLGWGDPTYNEQFF. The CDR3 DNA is TGTGCCAGCAGCTTAGGCTGGGGGGACCCCACCTACAATGAGCAGTTCTTC.

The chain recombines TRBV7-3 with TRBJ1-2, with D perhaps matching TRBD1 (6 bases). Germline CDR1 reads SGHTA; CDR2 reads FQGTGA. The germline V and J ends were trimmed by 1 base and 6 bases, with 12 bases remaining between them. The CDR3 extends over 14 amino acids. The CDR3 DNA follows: TGTGCCAGCAGCTTAAGCGGGGGGCAGGATGGCTACACCTTC. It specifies CASSLSGGQDGYTF.

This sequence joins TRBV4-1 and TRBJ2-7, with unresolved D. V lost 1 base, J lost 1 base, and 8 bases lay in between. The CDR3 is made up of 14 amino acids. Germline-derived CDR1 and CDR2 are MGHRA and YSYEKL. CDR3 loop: CASSQGPDSYEQYF. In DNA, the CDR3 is TGCGCCAGCAGCCAAGGGCCAGATTCCTACGAGCAGTACTTC.

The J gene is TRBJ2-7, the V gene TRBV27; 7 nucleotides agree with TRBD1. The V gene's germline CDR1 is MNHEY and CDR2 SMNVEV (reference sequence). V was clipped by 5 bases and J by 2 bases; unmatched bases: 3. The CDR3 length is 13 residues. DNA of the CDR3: TGTGCCAGCAGTGGACAGGTAGCCTACGAGCAGTACTTC. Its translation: CASSGQVAYEQYF.

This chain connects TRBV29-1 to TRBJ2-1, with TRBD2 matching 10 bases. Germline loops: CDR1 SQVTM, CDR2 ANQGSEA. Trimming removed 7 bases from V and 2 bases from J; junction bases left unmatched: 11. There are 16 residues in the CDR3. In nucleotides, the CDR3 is TGCAGCGCCCACCTGGCGAGCGGGAGGGCCTACAATGAGCAGTTCTTC. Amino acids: CSAHLASGRAYNEQFF.

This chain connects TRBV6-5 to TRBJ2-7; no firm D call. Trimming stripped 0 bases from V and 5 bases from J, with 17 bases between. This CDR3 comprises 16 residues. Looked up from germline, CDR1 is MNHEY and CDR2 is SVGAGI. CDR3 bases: TGTGCCAGCAGTTACTCTATGACACCCTCTGCCCACGAGCAGTACTTC. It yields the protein CASSYSMTPSAHEQYF.